This section outlines one T cell receptor (beta chain) sequence together with its context. Its specificity is not known. This record belongs to a study of T cells after yellow fever vaccination. Overall study context: The authors prepared low-cell-number fractions using SMART-Seq v4 Ultra Low Input. Study-level results: Researchers noted that a small share of clonotypes showed up in both CD4 and CD8 compartments. Abundant clonotypes (contaminants from the bulk population) could be present in FACS-sorted repertoires.

This CDR3 region has 15 residues. After removal of 5 bases from V and 2 bases from J, the junction contained 2 bases not matched to a gene. Germline assignment: CDR1 MDHEN and CDR2 SYDVKM. The study made its TCR cDNA through 5'RACE template switching. That step introduced a universal primer site along with UMIs. Each CDR3 protein is one row after TCRdb ran MiXCR on the 5' RACE reads. The sample comprises 80,000 to 100,000 distinct CDR3 sequences, approximately 5.5% of which are singletons, and over 40% rests with the top ten. The specimen was CD8+ T cells sorted from PBMCs, collected 10 days after the yellow fever booster vaccination. V usage is TRBV28 and J usage is TRBJ2-5, with TRBD2 matching over 13 bases. The receptor was isolated from a man between 18 and 29 years old who received the YFV17D yellow fever vaccine. CDR3 residues: CASSKGLAGQETQYF. CDR3 DNA sequence: TGTGCCAGCAGTAAGGGACTAGCGGGGCAAGAGACCCAGTACTTC. The full variable domain, completed using reference TRBV28 and TRBJ2-5, is DVKVTQSSRYLVKRTGEKVFLECVQDMDHENMFWYRQDPGLGLRLIYFSYDVKMKEKGDIPEGYSVSREKKERFSLILESASTNQTSMYLCASSKGLAGQETQYFGPGTRLLVL.